The T cell receptor beta chain described here comes from a study of blood T cells in healthy people across ages. CDR3 length equals 14 residues. CDR1 SEHNR and CDR2 FQNEAQ come from the germline V gene (reference sequence). This clonotype is a singleton in its sample. One end of the junction varies from germline; a read error may be responsible. Primed by a sample-barcoded 5' primer and a J-beta primer mix, a second PCR proceeded for 7 to 11 cycles. TCRdb itself ran the 5' RACE reads through MiXCR, one entry per CDR3 protein. The data contain 1.5 million to 2 million distinct CDR3 sequences, 28% of them seen just once; the ten biggest clones take up about 8%.

Source material: blood. The TCR comes from a woman aged 30 to 39 in good health. This chain connects TRBV7-9 to TRBJ1-4, with D perhaps TRBD1 (5 bases). For the CDR3, the DNA is TGTGCCAGCAGCCCCCCGACAGAAAATGAAAAACGGTTTTTT. Its protein product is CASSPPTENEKRFF. The complete variable domain, with remaining parts taken from reference TRBV7-9 and TRBJ1-4, reads DTGVSQNPRHKITKRGQNVTFRCDPISEHNRLYWYRQTLGQGPEFLTYFQNEAQLEKSRLLSDRFSAERPKGSFSTLEIQRTEQGDSAMYLCASSPPTENEKRFFGSGTQLSVL.